This record looks at one T cell receptor beta chain sequence and its context. This clonotype was recorded at least ten times. Its cognate antigen has yet to be identified. The input lacks base qualities; no much larger clone sits a single base away. The library was prepared using PCR. The sequencer listed for this sample is Illumina HiSeq 2500. TCR library preparation used molecular barcoding, with unique molecular identifiers applied to normalize quantification of the TCRbeta repertoire. TCRdb took the public reads, trimmed them with fastp at Q25, ran MiXCR for clone calling and kept in-frame beta chains. Entries are consolidated by CDR3 protein sequence, retaining the most common genes and DNA. The sample data list a few hundred thousand distinct CDR3 sequences, and 10% to 13% of these were observed just once. The top ten clonotypes cover approximately 2.3% of the sample. These data are taken from a study of T-cell reconstitution after alpha-beta-depleted transplantation in children (dated by TCRdb to 2016 to 2017). Study-level background: T-cell immune reconstitution after TCRalphabeta/CD19-depleted allogeneic hematopoietic cell transplantation in children was quantitatively tracked in the study by means of TCR repertoire profiling.

The receptor was isolated from a human donor who donated a stem cell graft to a child with acute lymphoblastic leukemia. The sample was PBMCs from the stem cell graft donor, taken from the stem cell graft.

The bases are TGTGCCAGCAGTTTAATACTAGCGGGGGACAATGAGCAGTTCTTC. Translated, this is CASSLILAGDNEQFF. The chain was built from TRBV28 and TRBJ2-1; the junction holds 11 bases that match TRBD2. Relative to germline, V is missing 2 bases and J is missing 5 bases, with 2 bases of the junction outside any gene match. There are 15 amino acids in the CDR3, from cysteine to phenylalanine inclusive. This entry keeps only the CDR3 DNA: 45 bases, framed from base 1. The germline V gene gives CDR1 as MDHEN and CDR2 as SYDVKM.